This T cell receptor beta chain was sequenced for a study of blood T cell repertoires in COVID-19. For the study at large: Samples representing acute and convalescent COVID-19 were sourced from the United States, Italy and Spain. PBMCs, B-cell-depleted T cells, or T cells provided the cDNA or gDNA that made up the material.

The protocol was immunoSEQ multiplex PCR, while the TCRdb copy is restricted to in-frame clones and leaves out a portion. In the table there are around 60,000 clones, about 80% of which are singletons. The CDR3 spans 19 residues. The germline V gene has CDR1 LGHNA and CDR2 YSLEER. With 4 bases removed from V and 0 bases from J, the gap between germline ends came to 19 bases. Sequencing was performed on peripheral blood. The chain links TRBV4-3 to TRBJ2-6; D possibly corresponds to TRBD2 (7 bases). This clonotype was obtained from a man in his thirties or forties with COVID-19, enrolled during active disease. CDR3 sequence: CASSLIGGGASSGANVLTF. The CDR3, as DNA: TGCGCCAGCAGCCTCATAGGGGGGGGCGCTAGCTCTGGGGCCAACGTCCTGACTTTC.